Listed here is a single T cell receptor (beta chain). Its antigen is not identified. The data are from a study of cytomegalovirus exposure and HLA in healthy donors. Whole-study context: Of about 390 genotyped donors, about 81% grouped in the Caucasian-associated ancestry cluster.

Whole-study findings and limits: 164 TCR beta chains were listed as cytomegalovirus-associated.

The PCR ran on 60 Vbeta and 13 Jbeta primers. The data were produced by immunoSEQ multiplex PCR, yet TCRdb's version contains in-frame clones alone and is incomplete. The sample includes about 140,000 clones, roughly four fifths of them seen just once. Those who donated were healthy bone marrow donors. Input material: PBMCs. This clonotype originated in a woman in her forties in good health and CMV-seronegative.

The CDR3 is CASSEMLAGGTETQYF. As DNA, the CDR3 is TGTGCCAGCAGTGAAATGCTAGCGGGAGGCACAGAGACCCAGTACTTC. The V and J genes are TRBV2 and TRBJ2-5; 11 bases match TRBD2. The germline gives CDR1 SNHLY, CDR2 FYNNEI. V was clipped by 2 bases and J by 4 bases; unmatched bases: 6. The CDR3 covers 16 residues.